The present T cell receptor (beta chain) was sequenced within a study of blood T cell repertoires in COVID-19. About the study: Samples taken during acute and convalescent COVID-19 were collected in the United States, Italy and Spain. Nucleic acid was either cDNA or gDNA, and it came from T cells, B-cell-depleted T cells, or PBMCs.

Methods used by the authors: From reference gene primer amplification, estimates of nucleated cell counts were derived. Assay: immunoSEQ multiplex PCR; the TCRdb copy retains only in-frame clones and omits some. V and J calls plus clone size are reproduced from that table; the DNA served to infer D and trimming. The sample yields 300,000 to 350,000 clones, 75% to 90% seen once. Per germline, CDR1 MDHEN and CDR2 SYDVKM. V lost 2 bases and J lost 5; bases outside the gene matches: 4. This CDR3 contains 15 residues. The V call is TRBV28, the J call TRBJ1-5; 9 positions agree with TRBD1. The sequence derives from a man aged 18 to 30 with active or convalescent COVID-19. The sequencing input was peripheral blood. CDR3 DNA: TGTGCCAGCAGTTTAACAGGGGGCGTCGATCAGCCCCAGCATTTT. Translation: CASSLTGGVDQPQHF.